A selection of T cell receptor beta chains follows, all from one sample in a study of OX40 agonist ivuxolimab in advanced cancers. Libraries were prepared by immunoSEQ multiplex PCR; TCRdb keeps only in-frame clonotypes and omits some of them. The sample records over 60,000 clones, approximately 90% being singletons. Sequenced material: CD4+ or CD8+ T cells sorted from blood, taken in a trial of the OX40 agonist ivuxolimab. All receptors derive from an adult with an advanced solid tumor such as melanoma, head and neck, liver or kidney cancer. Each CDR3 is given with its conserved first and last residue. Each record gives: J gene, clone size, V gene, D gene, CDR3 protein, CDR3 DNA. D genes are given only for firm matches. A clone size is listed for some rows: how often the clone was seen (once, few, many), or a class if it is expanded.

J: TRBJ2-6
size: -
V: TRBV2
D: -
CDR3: CASSEFLGTPSSGANVLTF
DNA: TGTGCCAGCAGTGAATTTTTAGGGACACCCTCCTCTGGGGCCAACGTCCTGACTTTC

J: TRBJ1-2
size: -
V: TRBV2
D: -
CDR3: CASSGSADNNYGYTF
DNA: TGTGCCAGCAGTGGCTCCGCAGACAATAACTATGGCTACACCTTC

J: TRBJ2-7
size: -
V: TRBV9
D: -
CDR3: CASSEATGSHYEQYF
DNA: TGTGCCAGCAGCGAGGCGACCGGGTCCCACTACGAGCAGTACTTC

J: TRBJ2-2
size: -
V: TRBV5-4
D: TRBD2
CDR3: CASSSGAGVGTGELFF
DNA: TGTGCCAGCAGCTCCGGAGCGGGAGTTGGCACCGGGGAGCTGTTTTTT

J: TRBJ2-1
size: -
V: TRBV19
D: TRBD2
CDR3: CASSMERDPLVEQFF
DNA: TGTGCCAGTAGTATGGAGCGGGACCCTCTGGTTGAGCAGTTCTTC

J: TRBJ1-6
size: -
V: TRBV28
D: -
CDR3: CASSFTGWGSPLHF
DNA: TGTGCCAGCAGTTTCACGGGATGGGGTTCACCCCTCCACTTT

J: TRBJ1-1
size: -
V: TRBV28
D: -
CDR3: CASSYREAFF
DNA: TGTGCCAGCAGTTATAGGGAAGCTTTCTTT

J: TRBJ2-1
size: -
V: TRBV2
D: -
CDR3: CASSTDGNEQFF
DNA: TGTGCCAGCAGTACGGACGGCAATGAGCAGTTCTTC

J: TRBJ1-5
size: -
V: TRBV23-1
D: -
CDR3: CASSPDRQVNQPQHF
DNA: TGCGCCAGCAGTCCTGACCGACAGGTCAATCAGCCCCAGCATTTT

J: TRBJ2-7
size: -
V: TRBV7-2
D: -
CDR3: CASSPGTDSYEQYF
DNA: TGTGCCAGCAGCCCCGGCACAGACTCCTACGAGCAGTACTTC

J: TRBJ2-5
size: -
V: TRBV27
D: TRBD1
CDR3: CASSSLWDRVEETQYF
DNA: TGTGCCAGCAGTTCGCTTTGGGACAGGGTTGAAGAGACCCAGTACTTC

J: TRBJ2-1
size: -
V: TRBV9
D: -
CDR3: CASSVADEQFF
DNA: TGTGCCAGCAGCGTAGCTGATGAGCAGTTCTTC

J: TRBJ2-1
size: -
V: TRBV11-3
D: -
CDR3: CASSQIVGSGSYNEQFF
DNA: TGTGCCAGCAGTCAGATAGTGGGTAGCGGTTCCTACAATGAGCAGTTCTTC

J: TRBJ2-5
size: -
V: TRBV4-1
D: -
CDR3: CASSQDGSRAGTQYF
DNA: TGCGCCAGCAGCCAAGATGGATCACGGGCGGGGACCCAGTACTTC

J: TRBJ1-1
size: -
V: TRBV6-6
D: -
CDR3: CASTVSRAEGGSF
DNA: TGTGCCAGCACCGTCTCCCGCGCCGAGGGGGGATCCTTT

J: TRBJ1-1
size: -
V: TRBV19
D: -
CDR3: CASNPTGARAINTEAFF
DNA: TGTGCCAGTAACCCCACCGGGGCACGGGCTATCAACACTGAAGCTTTCTTT

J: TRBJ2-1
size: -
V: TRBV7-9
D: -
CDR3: CASSLSGTTNEQFF
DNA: TGTGCCAGCAGCTTAAGTGGGACGACTAATGAGCAGTTCTTC

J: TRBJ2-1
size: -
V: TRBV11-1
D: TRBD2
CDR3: CASSLGGYELSSYNEQFF
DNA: TGTGCCAGCAGCCTGGGGGGGTACGAGTTAAGCTCCTACAATGAGCAGTTCTTC

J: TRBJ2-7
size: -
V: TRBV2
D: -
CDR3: CASRGGGTIEQYF
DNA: TGTGCCAGCAGAGGAGGCGGAACCATCGAGCAGTACTTC

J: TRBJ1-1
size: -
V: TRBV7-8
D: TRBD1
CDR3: CASSPKGARAFF
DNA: TGTGCCAGCAGCCCCAAGGGGGCAAGGGCTTTCTTT

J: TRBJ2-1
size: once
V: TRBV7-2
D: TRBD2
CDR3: CASSLGAGVLNEQFF
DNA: TGTGCCAGCAGCTTAGGGGCGGGAGTGCTGAATGAGCAGTTCTTC

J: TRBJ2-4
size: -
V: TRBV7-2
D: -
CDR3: CASSLGPPGAKNIQYF
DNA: TGTGCCAGCAGCTTAGGTCCGCCGGGAGCCAAAAACATTCAGTACTTC

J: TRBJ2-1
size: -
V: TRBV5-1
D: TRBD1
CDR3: CASSFTGERNNEQFF
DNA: TGCGCCAGCAGCTTCACAGGGGAGAGGAACAATGAGCAGTTCTTC

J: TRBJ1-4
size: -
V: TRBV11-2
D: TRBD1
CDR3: CASTKDRGREKLFF
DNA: TGTGCCAGCACCAAAGACAGGGGGCGGGAGAAACTGTTTTTT

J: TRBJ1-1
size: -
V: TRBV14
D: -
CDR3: CASSHFTGNTEAFF
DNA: TGTGCCAGCAGCCATTTCACAGGGAACACTGAAGCTTTCTTT

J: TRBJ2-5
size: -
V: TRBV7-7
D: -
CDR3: CASTPSGQGKETQYF
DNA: TGTGCTAGCACCCCTTCTGGGCAGGGGAAGGAGACCCAGTACTTC

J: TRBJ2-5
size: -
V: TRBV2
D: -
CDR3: CASSELPGETQYF
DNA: TGTGCCAGCAGTGAATTACCCGGAGAGACCCAGTACTTC

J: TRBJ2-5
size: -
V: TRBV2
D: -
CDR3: CASSDRGRETQYF
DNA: TGTGCCAGCAGTGACCGGGGCCGAGAGACCCAGTACTTC

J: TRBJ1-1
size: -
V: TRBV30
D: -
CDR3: CAWRGDFWNTEAFF
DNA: TGTGCCTGGAGAGGGGACTTCTGGAACACTGAAGCTTTCTTT

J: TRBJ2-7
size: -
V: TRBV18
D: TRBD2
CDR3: CASSPALAGGATYEQYF
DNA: TGTGCCAGCTCACCGGCTCTAGCGGGAGGCGCGACCTACGAGCAGTACTTC

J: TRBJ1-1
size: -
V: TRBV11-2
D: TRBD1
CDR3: CASSSDRGFTMNTEAFF
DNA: TGTGCCAGCAGCTCGGACAGGGGTTTTACCATGAACACTGAAGCTTTCTTT

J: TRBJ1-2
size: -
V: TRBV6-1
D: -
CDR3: CASSFGQVYGYTF
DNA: TGTGCCAGCAGTTTTGGGCAGGTCTATGGCTACACCTTC

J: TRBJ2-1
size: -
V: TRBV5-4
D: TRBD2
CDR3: CASSSPSGGPTEQFF
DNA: TGTGCCAGCAGCTCTCCTTCGGGGGGGCCGACTGAGCAGTTCTTC

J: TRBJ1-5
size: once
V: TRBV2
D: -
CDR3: CASSEALRGGSNQPQHF
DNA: TGTGCCAGCAGTGAAGCGCTTCGAGGGGGAAGCAATCAGCCCCAGCATTTT

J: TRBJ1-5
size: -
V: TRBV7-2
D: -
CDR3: CASSLEVAYNQPQHF
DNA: TGTGCCAGCAGCTTAGAGGTGGCCTACAATCAGCCCCAGCATTTT

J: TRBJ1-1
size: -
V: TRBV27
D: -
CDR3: CASSFFGAGNTEAFF
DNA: TGTGCCAGCAGTTTTTTTGGCGCAGGGAACACTGAAGCTTTCTTT

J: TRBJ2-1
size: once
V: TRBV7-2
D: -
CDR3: CASSSQVSDEQFF
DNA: TGTGCCAGCAGCTCGCAGGTCTCGGATGAGCAGTTCTTC

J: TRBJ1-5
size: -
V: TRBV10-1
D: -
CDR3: CASSPERTPRGNQPQHF
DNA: TGCGCCAGCAGCCCGGAAAGGACCCCCCGGGGCAATCAGCCCCAGCATTTT

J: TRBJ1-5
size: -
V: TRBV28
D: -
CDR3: CASKEGGQPQHF
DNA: TGTGCCAGCAAGGAGGGAGGACAGCCCCAGCATTTT

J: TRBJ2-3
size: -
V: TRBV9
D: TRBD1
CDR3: CASSAPGTVRLTDTQYF
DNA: TGTGCCAGCAGCGCCCCCGGGACAGTAAGGCTAACAGATACGCAGTATTTT

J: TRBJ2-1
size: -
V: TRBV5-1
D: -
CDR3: CASSLDGYNEQFF
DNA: TGCGCCAGCAGCTTGGATGGTTACAATGAGCAGTTCTTC

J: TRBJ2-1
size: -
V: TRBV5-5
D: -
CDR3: CASSLRLVYNEQFF
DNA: TGTGCCAGCAGCTTAAGACTAGTCTACAATGAGCAGTTCTTC

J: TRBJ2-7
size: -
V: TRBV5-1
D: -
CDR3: CASSLGSSTYEQYF
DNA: TGCGCCAGCAGCTTAGGGAGTTCCACCTACGAGCAGTACTTC

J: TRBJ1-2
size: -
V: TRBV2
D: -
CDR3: CASSEALSYGYTF
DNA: TGTGCCAGCAGTGAAGCGCTTAGCTATGGCTACACCTTC

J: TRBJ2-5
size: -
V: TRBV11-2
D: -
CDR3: CASSSSGQGQETQYF
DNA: TGTGCCAGCAGCTCATCGGGGCAGGGGCAAGAGACCCAGTACTTC

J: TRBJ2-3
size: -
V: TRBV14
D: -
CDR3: CASSRIRTSTDTQYF
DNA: TGTGCCAGCAGCCGAATAAGGACTAGCACAGATACGCAGTATTTT

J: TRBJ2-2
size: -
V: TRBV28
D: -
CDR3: CASSLDNANTGELFF
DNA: TGTGCCAGCAGCTTGGACAACGCGAACACCGGGGAGCTGTTTTTT

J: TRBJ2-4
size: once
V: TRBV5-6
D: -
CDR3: CASSYLGVPSKNIQYF
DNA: TGTGCCAGCAGCTACTTGGGGGTACCGTCCAAAAACATTCAGTACTTC